A single sample is the source of the 23 T cell receptor beta chains below, sequenced in a study of blood T cell repertoires in COVID-19. Assay used: immunoSEQ multiplex PCR; TCRdb lists only in-frame clones, some missing. The sample holds under 450,000 clones, 70% to 90% seen once. The sample consisted of peripheral blood. These receptors all come from a woman aged 35 to 49 with COVID-19, enrolled during active disease.

V is TRBV19 and J is TRBJ2-2, with 7 bases matching TRBD1. Per germline, CDR1 LNHDA and CDR2 SQIVND (reference sequence). The CDR3 is made up of 17 amino acids. The J segment lost 2 bases and the V segment lost 5 bases, leaving 11 bases of the junction unmatched. CDR3 sequence reads: CASSHIGTARNTGELFF. CDR3 nucleotides: TGTGCCAGTAGTCACATAGGGACAGCCCGAAACACCGGGGAGCTGTTTTTT.

V and J are TRBV5-1 and TRBJ1-1; 7 bases are a match to TRBD1. The CDR3 totals 15 residues. V was clipped by 3 bases and J by 6 bases; unmatched bases: 11. In germline, CDR1 is SGHRS, CDR2 YFSETQ. CDR3 coding DNA: TGCGCCAGCAGCTACTTGACAGGGCCAAAAGCTGAAGCTTTCTTT. This translates into CASSYLTGPKAEAFF. Together with reference TRBV5-1 and TRBJ1-1, the CDR3 gives the full variable domain: KAGVTQTPRYLIKTRGQQVTLSCSPISGHRSVSWYQQTPGQGLQFLFEYFSETQRNKGNFPGRFSGRQFSNSRSEMNVSTLELGDSALYLCASSYLTGPKAEAFFGQGTRLTVV.

With respect to this clone: The same CDR3 can be traced to other DNA sequences in this sample. The chain combines TRBV30 with TRBJ1-6; 8 positions agree with TRBD1. The germline V gene encodes CDR1 GTSNPN and CDR2 SVGIG (reference sequence). V trimming: 2 bases; J trimming: 6 bases; junction bases outside the gene matches: 3. This CDR3 comprises 14 residues. The CDR3 region is CAWSSGQGNSPLHF. The DNA of the CDR3 is TGTGCCTGGAGTAGCGGACAGGGTAATTCACCCCTCCACTTT.

The chain has TRBV18 and TRBJ2-5; 8 bases are shared with TRBD1. The CDR3 loop spans 14 amino acids. Looked up from germline, CDR1 is KGHSH and CDR2 is LQKENI. Trimming at V came to 6 bases and at J to 2 bases, leaving 5 bases not matched to a gene. This CDR3 is CASSGGQGQETQYF. The CDR3 nucleotides are TGTGCCAGCTCGGGCGGACAGGGACAAGAGACCCAGTACTTC.

The V gene is TRBV30, the J gene TRBJ1-2; 7 bases line up with TRBD1. Unmatched junction bases numbered 5, after V lost 4 bases and J lost 0 bases. The CDR3 sequence is 14 residues long. Germline values: CDR1 GTSNPN, CDR2 SVGIG (reference sequence). CDR3 DNA: TGTGCCTGGAACCACAGGGGTCCTAACTATGGCTACACCTTC. It codes for CAWNHRGPNYGYTF.

J is TRBJ2-5 and V is TRBV6-2 or TRBV6-3; TRBD1 might be the D (6 bases). V lost 5 bases, J lost 3 bases, and 25 bases lay in between. Germline V gene sequence: CDR1 MNHEY, CDR2 SVGEGT. The CDR3 has 18 residues. CDR3 in amino acids: CASSTGPTAGGGKETQYF. The CDR3 DNA reads TGTGCCAGCAGTACCGGCCCTACGGCTGGGGGCGGCAAAGAGACCCAGTACTTC.

The chain recombines TRBV2 with TRBJ1-5, with D uncertain. Per the germline V gene, CDR1 is SNHLY and CDR2 is FYNNEI. The CDR3 is made up of 13 amino acids. Trimming removed 4 bases from V and 7 bases from J, with 11 bases in between. Here the CDR3 DNA reads TGTGCCAGCAGTGGCGAGGTATCCCAGCCCCAGCATTTT. It yields the protein CASSGEVSQPQHF.

The rearrangement links TRBV7-9 to TRBJ1-1, with 8 positions matching TRBD1. The CDR3 length is 15 residues. Germline V gene data show CDR1 as SEHNR and CDR2 as FQNEAQ (reference sequence). Unmatched junction bases numbered 9, after V lost 5 bases and J lost 4 bases. The CDR3 spells CASSRQGRSSTEAFF. DNA of the CDR3: TGTGCCAGCAGCCGACAGGGGAGGTCGAGCACTGAAGCTTTCTTT.

Turning to this clone: This could be a read error, since a much larger clone is one nucleotide away. The chain is built from TRBV27 and TRBJ1-1; the match to TRBD1 covers 8 bases. The CDR3 has 13 residues. Unmatched junction bases numbered 2, after V lost 6 bases and J lost 2 bases. CDR1 is MNHEY, CDR2 SMNVEV, per germline (reference sequence). The CDR3: CASSDRGNTEAFF. CDR3 DNA sequence: TGTGCCAGCAGCGACAGGGGTAACACTGAAGCTTTCTTT.

Regarding this clone: One end of the junction is discordant with germline, which a read error may explain. The chain has TRBV18 and TRBJ2-7; the D gene is possibly TRBD1 (6 bases). This CDR3 comprises 13 residues. Germline CDR1 is KGHSH and CDR2 is LQKENI. The CDR3 DNA sequence: TGTGCCAGCTCCCCACACAGGGTCGGCGAGCAGTACTTC. Amino acids: CASSPHRVGEQYF.

A word on this clone: An end of the junction differs from the germline gene, which may be a read error. The rearrangement links TRBV7-7 to TRBJ2-5; D not certain. CDR1 is SSHAT, CDR2 FNYEAQ, per germline (reference sequence). This CDR3 has 13 residues. DNA of the CDR3: TGTGCTAGCAGCTTTGGCAGACAAGAGACCCAGTACTTC. It yields the protein CASSFGRQETQYF.

This clone was observed once. J is TRBJ1-5 and V is TRBV5-1, with TRBD1 matching over 8 bases. Trimming removed 4 bases from V and 4 bases from J; junction bases left unmatched: 10. The CDR3 is 16 amino acids. The germline V gene has CDR1 SGHRS and CDR2 YFSETQ. CDR3 in DNA: TGCGCCAGCAGCGTAGGCCCGACAGGGGTGAATCAGCCCCAGCATTTT. This sequence encodes CASSVGPTGVNQPQHF.

This sequence joins TRBV24-1 and TRBJ2-1, with 9 bases aligning to TRBD1. Germline lookup yields CDR1 KGHDR and CDR2 SFDVKD. The V segment lost 9 bases and the J segment 7 bases; nucleotides outside the gene matches: 12. This CDR3 region has 15 residues. The CDR3 sequence: CATSRSGTGRNEQFF. The DNA of the CDR3 is TGTGCCACCTCCCGCTCCGGGACAGGGAGGAATGAGCAGTTCTTC.

The gene calls are TRBV6-6 and TRBJ1-1; 7 positions agree with TRBD1. CDR1 is MNHNY, CDR2 SVGAGI, per germline (reference sequence). V shed 7 bases, J shed 0 bases, and the junction held 11 bases outside the gene matches. The CDR3 has 16 residues. CDR3 DNA: TGTGCCAGCACCTTCCGACAGGGCGCATTGAACACTGAAGCTTTCTTT. Residues: CASTFRQGALNTEAFF.

The genes are TRBV10-1 and TRBJ2-1; possible D gene TRBD1, 5 bases. CDR3 length equals 16 residues. Trimming left V 0 bases short and J 2 bases short, with 11 bases between. CDR1 and CDR2 (germline): WNHNN, SYGVQD (reference sequence). CDR3 in DNA: TGCGCCAGCAGTGAGTCGAGGCAGGGTGCCTACAATGAGCAGTTCTTC. Translating gives CASSESRQGAYNEQFF.

The chain couples TRBV11-2 to TRBJ1-3, with a possible D match to TRBD1 (5 bases). Trimming took 4 bases from V and 0 from J, leaving 13 bases between them. Germline V lookup: CDR1 SGHAT, CDR2 FQNNGV. This CDR3 is built from 16 residues. The CDR3 region is CASSSGGFFSGNTIYF. The CDR3 DNA reads TGTGCCAGCAGCTCGGGGGGATTTTTCTCTGGAAACACCATATATTTT.

CDR3 region: CASSEAGGTNEKLFF. The DNA of the CDR3 is TGTGCCAGCAGTGAAGCAGGGGGCACTAATGAAAAACTGTTTTTT. The rearrangement uses TRBV2 and TRBJ1-4, with 7 bases matching TRBD1. V lost 0 bases, J lost 2 bases, and 0 bases stayed unmatched. CDR1 SNHLY and CDR2 FYNNEI come from the germline V gene. The CDR3 extends over 15 amino acids.

The chain recombines TRBV5-1 with TRBJ2-5, with 10 bases matching TRBD2. Germline assignment: CDR1 SGHRS and CDR2 YFSETQ. V lost 1 base and J lost 5; bases outside the gene matches: 8. The CDR3 spans 16 residues. The DNA for the CDR3 is TGCGCCAGCAGCTTGTCTAGCGGGAGCGGATGGGAGACCCAGTACTTC. Protein sequence: CASSLSSGSGWETQYF.

The rearrangement joins TRBV27 to TRBJ1-6, with no clear D. Per germline, CDR1 MNHEY and CDR2 SMNVEV (reference sequence). V was pared by 1 base and J by 0 bases, with 13 bases between. The CDR3 totals 18 residues. The CDR3 DNA follows: TGTGCCAGCAGTTTATTTATCTCTGGGAGCTCCTATAATTCACCCCTCCACTTT. Its protein product is CASSLFISGSSYNSPLHF.

This clone appeared once. This chain joins TRBV7-9 and TRBJ1-4; no firm D call. The CDR3 has 14 amino acids. With 5 bases removed from V and 8 bases from J, the gap between germline ends came to 15 bases. The V gene's germline CDR1 is SEHNR and CDR2 FQNEAQ (reference sequence). The CDR3 spells CASSARLDREKLFF. As DNA, the CDR3 is TGTGCCAGCAGCGCCCGGTTAGATCGAGAAAAACTGTTTTTT.

The chain uses TRBV4-2 and TRBJ1-4; maybe TRBD1 (6 bases). This CDR3 has 17 amino acids. Between the trimmed V and J ends, which lost 0 bases and 11 bases, there was a span of 22 bases. Germline CDR1 LGHNA, CDR2 YNFKEQ. The DNA of the CDR3 is TGTGCCAGCAGCCAAGATGGGATAGGGACAAATGTGTGGAAACTGTTTTTT. This codes for CASSQDGIGTNVWKLFF.

The chain uses TRBV15 and TRBJ1-5; D gene uncertain. CDR3 size: 18 residues. Germline lookup yields CDR1 LNHNV and CDR2 YYDKDF (reference sequence). The V end lost 1 base, the J end lost 0 bases, and 16 bases lay between the germline ends. CDR3 loop: CATSRGDFMGSSNQPQHF. The CDR3 DNA sequence: TGTGCCACCAGCAGAGGCGATTTTATGGGGAGTAGCAATCAGCCCCAGCATTTT. Filled out from reference TRBV15 and TRBJ1-5, the complete variable domain reads DAMVIQNPRYQVTQFGKPVTLSCSQTLNHNVMYWYQQKSSQAPKLLFHYYDKDFNNEADTPDNFQSRRPNTSFCFLDIRSPGLGDTAMYLCATSRGDFMGSSNQPQHFGDGTRLSIL.

The chain recombines TRBV5-4 with TRBJ2-3; weak D call: TRBD1 (5 bases). Looked up from germline, CDR1 is SGHNT and CDR2 is YYREEE (reference sequence). The CDR3 has 15 residues. V lost 4 bases, J lost 1 base, and 13 bases lay in between. CDR3 nucleotide sequence: TGTGCCAGCAGCCCAGGCCAGGGCGGCACAGATACGCAGTATTTT. It encodes CASSPGQGGTDTQYF.